This is a list of T cell receptor beta chains from one sample in a study of CD8+ T cells in alopecia areata. Data came from immunoSEQ multiplex PCR; TCRdb stores just in-frame clones and leaves some out. The sample yields 93,000 or so clones, 65% to 90% seen once. The material was CD8+ T cells sorted from blood, obtained between weeks 30 and 35, from a patient treated with tofacitinib. The receptors were sampled from a human donor with alopecia areata. Both conserved end residues are part of each CDR3. A D gene is named only where the DNA matches it firmly. Clone size is not always given. Where it is, it says once, few, many or a class for expanded clones.

>.|.|TRBV19|TRBJ2-7
CASSVGGRGYEQYF
TGTGCCAGTAGTGTCGGGGGGCGCGGATACGAGCAGTACTTC
>.|.|TRBV7-9|TRBJ2-7
CASSSPRQTYEQYF
TGTGCCAGCAGCTCGCCTCGTCAGACCTACGAGCAGTACTTC
>once|.|TRBV5-4|TRBJ2-5
CASSQGLGETQYF
TGTGCCAGCAGCCAGGGACTCGGAGAGACCCAGTACTTC
>.|.|TRBV19|TRBJ2-1
CASSMDSPYNEQFF
TGTGCCAGTAGTATGGACAGTCCCTACAATGAGCAGTTCTTC
>.|TRBD2|TRBV4-1|TRBJ2-7
CASSQEPTSGSSYEQYF
TGCGCCAGCAGCCAGGAACCCACTAGCGGGTCATCCTACGAGCAGTACTTC
>.|TRBD2|TRBV5-4|TRBJ2-2
CASSPTSGRDTGELFF
TGTGCCAGCAGCCCCACTAGCGGGAGAGACACCGGGGAGCTGTTTTTT
>.|TRBD1|TRBV7-2|TRBJ2-7
CASSSRGTGIHYEQYF
TGTGCCAGCAGCTCCCGAGGGACAGGTATACACTACGAGCAGTACTTC
>.|.|TRBV7-3|TRBJ2-2
CASSLTAGELFF
TGTGCCAGCAGCTTAACGGCTGGGGAGCTGTTTTTT
>.|.|TRBV19|TRBJ2-4
CASSQGLDGLAKNIQYF
TGTGCCAGTTCTCAGGGCCTCGATGGCCTGGCCAAAAACATTCAGTACTTC
>.|TRBD1|TRBV9|TRBJ1-5
CASSVEGANQPQHF
TGTGCCAGCAGCGTAGAGGGGGCTAATCAGCCCCAGCATTTT
>.|TRBD1|TRBV7-3|TRBJ2-2
CASSLTPGTGFPGELFF
TGTGCCAGCAGCTTAACGCCCGGGACAGGGTTTCCCGGGGAGCTGTTTTTT
>few|.|TRBV6-5|TRBJ2-1
CASSYSVGSGYNEQFF
TGTGCCAGCAGTTACTCGGTGGGTAGCGGATACAATGAGCAGTTCTTC
>.|.|TRBV7-9|TRBJ2-7
CASSLPGGSYEQYF
TGTGCCAGCAGCTTACCTGGGGGCTCCTACGAGCAGTACTTC
>.|.|TRBV27|TRBJ1-1
CASSLAGTEAFF
TGTGCCAGCAGTTTAGCGGGCACTGAAGCTTTCTTT
>.|TRBD2|TRBV6-1|TRBJ2-3
CATREGGDTQYF
TGTGCCACCCGGGAGGGGGGGGATACGCAGTATTTT
>.|TRBD1|TRBV6-1|TRBJ2-3
CASSDRTGRADTQYF
TGTGCCAGCAGTGACCGGACAGGACGGGCAGATACGCAGTATTTT
>.|.|TRBV10-2|TRBJ2-1
CASSSLVNEQFF
TGCGCCAGCAGTTCCCTGGTCAATGAGCAGTTCTTC
>.|TRBD2|TRBV13|TRBJ2-7
CASGVGTSGYEQYF
TGTGCCAGCGGGGTTGGGACTAGCGGTTACGAGCAGTACTTC
>.|TRBD1|TRBV7-9|TRBJ2-7
CASSSIPGQGPTEQYF
TGTGCCAGCAGCTCCATACCGGGACAGGGGCCTACGGAGCAGTACTTC
>.|.|TRBV2|TRBJ2-1
CASRDSGISYNEQFF
TGTGCCAGCAGGGACAGCGGGATCTCCTACAATGAGCAGTTCTTC
>.|.|TRBV27|TRBJ1-1
CASSLHPGLGTEAFF
TGTGCCAGCAGTTTGCATCCGGGACTCGGCACTGAAGCTTTCTTT
>.|.|TRBV6-6|TRBJ2-1
CASSYSLESYNEQFF
TGTGCCAGCAGTTACTCTCTAGAATCCTACAATGAGCAGTTCTTC
>.|TRBD1|TRBV27|TRBJ2-3
CASSRPGQATDTQYF
TGTGCCAGCAGCCGACCGGGACAGGCCACAGATACGCAGTATTTT
>.|TRBD1|TRBV9|TRBJ2-2
CASSVPGQGGWTGELFF
TGTGCCAGCAGCGTGCCGGGACAGGGGGGTTGGACCGGGGAGCTGTTTTTT
>.|.|TRBV19|TRBJ2-3
CASSIGDGDTQYF
TGTGCCAGTAGTATAGGGGACGGAGATACGCAGTATTTT
>.|.|TRBV25-1|TRBJ1-1
CASQRGYTEAFF
TGTGCCAGCCAAAGGGGGTACACTGAAGCTTTCTTT
>few|.|TRBV11-2|TRBJ2-1
CASSLPFGESSYNEQFF
TGTGCCAGCAGCCTCCCGTTTGGGGAGAGCTCCTACAATGAGCAGTTCTTC
>.|TRBD2|TRBV19|TRBJ2-7
CASSIDPGGAYEQYF
TGTGCCAGTAGTATAGACCCGGGAGGAGCTTACGAGCAGTACTTC